The entry that follows covers one T cell receptor (beta chain) sequence. This sample was included in a study of T cell changes during pregnancy in multiple sclerosis. The data were produced by immunoSEQ multiplex PCR, yet TCRdb's version contains in-frame clones alone and is incomplete. Of some 71,000 clones listed, 90% to 95% are singletons. The CDR3 is 14 residues long. The germline V gene encodes CDR1 MNHNY and CDR2 SVGAGI (reference sequence). J was trimmed by 7 bases and V by 7 bases; bases with no gene match: 7. The source was CD4+ T cells from peripheral blood mononuclear cells, collected in the third trimester of pregnancy. The sequence was obtained from a female donor in good health, enrolled as a control in a pregnancy study. The V gene is TRBV6-6, the J gene TRBJ1-5; the match to TRBD1 covers 10 bases. CDR3 region: CASIFGQGVQPQHF. The CDR3 DNA is TGTGCCAGCATCTTCGGACAGGGGGTACAGCCCCAGCATTTT.